This T cell receptor beta chain was sequenced for a study of blood T cell repertoires in COVID-19. Study context: Specimens from acute and convalescent COVID-19 originated in the United States, Italy and Spain. T cells, B-cell-depleted T cells, or PBMCs supplied cDNA or gDNA.

In the study's own analysis: Amplification of reference gene primers provided the estimated nucleated cell counts. Assay used: immunoSEQ multiplex PCR; TCRdb lists only in-frame clones, some missing. Clone size and V and J calls were adopted from that table, with D and trimming inferred from the DNA. The data contain about 160,000 clones, around four fifths of them singletons. Germline V gives CDR1 SGHDT, CDR2 YYEEEE. V lost 4 bases to trimming and J lost 2 bases, with 12 bases between them. The CDR3 totals 14 residues. This clone appeared a few times. The sample consisted of peripheral blood. The genes are TRBV5-6 and TRBJ1-2; D call uncertain. This clonotype was obtained from a woman of 80 years or more with acute or convalescent COVID-19. Written as DNA, the CDR3 is TGTGCCAGCAGCCTCCCGGTGAGGAACTATGGCTACACCTTC. It is translated as CASSLPVRNYGYTF.